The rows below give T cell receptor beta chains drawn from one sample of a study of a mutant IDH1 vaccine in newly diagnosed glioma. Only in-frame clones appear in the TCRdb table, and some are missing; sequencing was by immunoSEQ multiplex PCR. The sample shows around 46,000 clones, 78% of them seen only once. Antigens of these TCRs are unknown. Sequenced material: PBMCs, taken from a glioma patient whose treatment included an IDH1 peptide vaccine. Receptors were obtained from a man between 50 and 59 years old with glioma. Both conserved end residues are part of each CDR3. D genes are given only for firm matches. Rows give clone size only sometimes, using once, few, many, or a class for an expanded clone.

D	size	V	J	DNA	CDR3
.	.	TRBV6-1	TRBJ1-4	TGTGCCAGCAGTGAAGTGGTCGAGGGGGAAAAACTGTTTTTT	CASSEVVEGEKLFF
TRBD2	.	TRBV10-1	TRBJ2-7	TGCGCCAGCAGTCCGGGACTAGCGGGCGAGCAGTACTTC	CASSPGLAGEQYF
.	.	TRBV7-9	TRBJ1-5	TGTGCCAGCAGCTTACAAGGAAATGGTCAGCCCCAGCATTTT	CASSLQGNGQPQHF
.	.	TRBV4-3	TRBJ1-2	TGCGCCAGCAGCCAAGGGTCCACGGTTACCTATGGCTACACCTTC	CASSQGSTVTYGYTF
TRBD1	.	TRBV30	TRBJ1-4	TGTGCCTCCCTCCGGGACAGGGTAGGAAAACTGTTTTTT	CASLRDRVGKLFF
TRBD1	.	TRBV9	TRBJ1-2	TGTGCCAGCAGCCCAGGGACAGACTATCGAATGGGTGGCTACACCTTC	CASSPGTDYRMGGYTF
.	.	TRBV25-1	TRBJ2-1	TGTGCCAGCAGTGAGGGGGTTAGTGAGCAGTTCTTC	CASSEGVSEQFF
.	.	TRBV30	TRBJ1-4	TGTGCCTGGACGAGGGGTACTCTGGGGGAAAAACTGTTTTTT	CAWTRGTLGEKLFF
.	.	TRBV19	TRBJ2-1	TGTGCCAGTAGTTCGACGGGGGCCTTCAATGAGCAGTTCTTC	CASSSTGAFNEQFF
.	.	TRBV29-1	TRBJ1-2	TGCAGCGCTGGGCAGGATGACGGCTACACCTTC	CSAGQDDGYTF
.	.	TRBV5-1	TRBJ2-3	TGCGCCAGCAGCTTGGGCCGTCAGGGCCGCACAGATACGCAGTATTTT	CASSLGRQGRTDTQYF
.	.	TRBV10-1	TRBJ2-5	TGCGCCAGCAGTGAAGCCCTAGGAGTGACCAAAGAGACCCAGTACTTC	CASSEALGVTKETQYF
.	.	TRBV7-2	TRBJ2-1	TGTGCCAGCAGCTCTACCCCTGGGGGAGTTTGGTTGGCTTTCTTC	CASSSTPGGVWLAFF
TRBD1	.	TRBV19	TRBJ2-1	TGTGCCAGTAGTATAGGAGGGGGCGGTGAGCAGTTCTTC	CASSIGGGGEQFF
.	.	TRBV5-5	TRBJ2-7	TGTGCCAGCAGCTCGGGGGGACAGTCAGGGAACGAGCAGTACTTC	CASSSGGQSGNEQYF
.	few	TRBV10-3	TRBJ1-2	TGTGCCTCTTTATCCGGGGGTCTCGCTAACTATGGCTACACCTTC	CASLSGGLANYGYTF
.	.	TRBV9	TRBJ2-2	TGTGCCAGCAAGCCCGCCGCGAACACCGGGGAGCTGTTTTTT	CASKPAANTGELFF
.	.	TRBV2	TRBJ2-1	TGTGCCAGCAGTCCCGGTTACAATGAGCAGTTCTTC	CASSPGYNEQFF
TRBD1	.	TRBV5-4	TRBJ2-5	TGTGCCAGCAGATACGACAGGGATGGGACCCAGTACTTC	CASRYDRDGTQYF
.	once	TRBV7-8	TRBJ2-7	TGTGCCAGCAGCTTAAAGGTTAGGGACGAGCAGTACTTC	CASSLKVRDEQYF
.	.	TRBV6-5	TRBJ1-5	TGTGCCAGCAGTTACAAGGGTATGGATCAGCCCCAGCATTTT	CASSYKGMDQPQHF
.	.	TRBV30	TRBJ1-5	TGTGCCTGGAGTGCAGGGGTCCATCAGCCCCAGCATTTT	CAWSAGVHQPQHF
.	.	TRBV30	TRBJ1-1	TGTGCCTGGAGCCCCCAAGGGGAGACTGAAGCTTTCTTT	CAWSPQGETEAFF
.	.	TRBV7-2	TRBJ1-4	TGTGCCAGCAGCGTGGGATACAGGAGAGAAAAACTGTTTTTT	CASSVGYRREKLFF
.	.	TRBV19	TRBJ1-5	TGTGCCAGTAGTACCAGGGGAGGGGGTCAGCCCCAGCATTTT	CASSTRGGGQPQHF
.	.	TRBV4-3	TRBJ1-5	TGCGCCAGCAGCCAAGAAAGGAATCAGCCCCAGCATTTT	CASSQERNQPQHF
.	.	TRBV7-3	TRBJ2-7	TGTGCCAGCAGCCTCCTAGGGGGGGCTGACGAGCAGTACTTC	CASSLLGGADEQYF
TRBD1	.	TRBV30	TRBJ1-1	TGTGCCTGGAACAGGGGGCGAATGAACACTGAAGCTTTCTTT	CAWNRGRMNTEAFF
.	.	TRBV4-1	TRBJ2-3	TGCGCCAGCAGCCAAGACTCCCGGGGGGCGGATGATACGCAGTATTTT	CASSQDSRGADDTQYF
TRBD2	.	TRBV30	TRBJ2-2	TGTGCCTGTCCCCCAGGAGCGGGGGGCTTGGCGGACGGGGAGCTGTTTTTT	CACPPGAGGLADGELFF
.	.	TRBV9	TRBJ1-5	TGTGCCCGTTGGGGAGATAGCAATCAGCCCCAGCATTTT	CARWGDSNQPQHF
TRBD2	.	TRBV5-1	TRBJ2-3	TGCGCCAGCAGTCAGTTCACTAGCGGGGGTAGAGATACGCAGTATTTT	CASSQFTSGGRDTQYF
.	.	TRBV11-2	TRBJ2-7	TGTGCCAGCAGCCGGGGGGCAGGGGGCCCGATCGAGCAGTACTTC	CASSRGAGGPIEQYF
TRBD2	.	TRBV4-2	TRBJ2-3	TGTGCCAGCAGCCAAGATCCGTGGGGCGGGGGGCGCACAGATACGCAGTATTTT	CASSQDPWGGGRTDTQYF
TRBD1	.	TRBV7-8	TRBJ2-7	TGTGCCAGCAGCTTAGAGACAGGGCCCTACGAGCAGTACTTC	CASSLETGPYEQYF
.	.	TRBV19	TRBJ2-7	TGTGCCAGTAGTATGGGCAGGGGACCCTACGAGCAGTACTTC	CASSMGRGPYEQYF
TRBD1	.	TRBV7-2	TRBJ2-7	TGTGCCAGCAGCTTATTGGCTTATTCGGGGACAGCCTACGAGCAGTACTTC	CASSLLAYSGTAYEQYF
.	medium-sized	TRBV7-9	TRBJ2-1	TGTGCCAGCAGCTTACTACAGGGGAGCCCAGCGGGAAATGAGCAGTTCTTC	CASSLLQGSPAGNEQFF
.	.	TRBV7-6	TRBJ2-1	TGTGCCAGCAGCTTAGTGGAGGACGGGGAGCAGTTCTTC	CASSLVEDGEQFF
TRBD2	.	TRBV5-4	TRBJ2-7	TGTGCCAGCAGCTTGGCCCCTAGCGGGGGGACCTACGAGCAGTACTTC	CASSLAPSGGTYEQYF
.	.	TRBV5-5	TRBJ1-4	TGTGCCAGCAGCTCAAGTGGGCGGATCAATGAAAAACTGTTTTTT	CASSSSGRINEKLFF
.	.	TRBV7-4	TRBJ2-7	TGTGCCAGCAGCGTGCCCCCTAGGGATACCTCCTACGAGCAGTACTTC	CASSVPPRDTSYEQYF
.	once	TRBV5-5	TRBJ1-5	TGTGCCAGCAGCGCGGGGGGGGGTGGCAATCAGCCCCAGCATTTT	CASSAGGGGNQPQHF
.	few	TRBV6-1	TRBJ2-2	TGTGCCAGCAGTGGGAGCGGAGCCCTCACCGGGGAGCTGTTTTTT	CASSGSGALTGELFF
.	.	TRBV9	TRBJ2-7	TGTGCCAGCAGCGTAGGGAACAGCCCGCCGGACGAGCAGTACTTC	CASSVGNSPPDEQYF
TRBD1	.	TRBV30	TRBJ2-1	TGTGCCTGGAGTGTGGGGACAGGGCTCCATGAGCAGTTCTTC	CAWSVGTGLHEQFF
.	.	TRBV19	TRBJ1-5	TGTGCCAGTAGTAAGGCACAGGGAAGCAATCAGCCCCAGCATTTT	CASSKAQGSNQPQHF
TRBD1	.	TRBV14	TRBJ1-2	TGTGCCAGCAGCCAAGATGGGACAGGGTATGGCTACACCTTC	CASSQDGTGYGYTF
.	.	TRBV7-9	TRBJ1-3	TGTGCCAGCAGCCCACGGCGGGAAAACACCATATATTTT	CASSPRRENTIYF
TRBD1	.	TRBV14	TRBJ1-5	TGTGCCAGCAGCCAACCTGGGAAACAGGGGCAAAATCAGCCCCAGCATTTT	CASSQPGKQGQNQPQHF
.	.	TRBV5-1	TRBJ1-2	TGCGCCAGCAGCTCGCAGGGATTCGGAAATGGCTACACCTTC	CASSSQGFGNGYTF
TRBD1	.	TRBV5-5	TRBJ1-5	TGTGCCAGCAGCTTTGGTCAGGGGGGGCAGCCCCAGCATTTT	CASSFGQGGQPQHF
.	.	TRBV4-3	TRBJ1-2	TGCGCCAGCAGCCAAGATCTCAGGGTTGACTATGGCTACACCTTC	CASSQDLRVDYGYTF
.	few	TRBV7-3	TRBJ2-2	TGTGCCAGCAGCTTAGATCCGACCGGGGAGCTGTTTTTT	CASSLDPTGELFF
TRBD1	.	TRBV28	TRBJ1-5	TGTGCCAGCCGGATGGACAGGGTAAGCAATCAGCCCCAGCATTTT	CASRMDRVSNQPQHF
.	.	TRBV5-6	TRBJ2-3	TGTGCCAGCAGCTGGGGGGTAGGGTACACAGATACGCAGTATTTT	CASSWGVGYTDTQYF
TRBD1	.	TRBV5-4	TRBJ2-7	TGTGCCAGCAGCTTGGAGGGGGCACTACGAGAGCAGTACTTC	CASSLEGALREQYF